This T cell receptor beta chain was profiled in a study of human T cells and chemical hapten exposure. Time point indicated: pre-sensitization, week 0. Stated treatment: therapeutic diphenylcyclopropenone sensitization with weekly scalp DPC. One entry per CDR3 protein results from TCRdb running MiXCR on the RACE reads. The data contain about 250,000 distinct CDR3 sequences, 7.7% of them singletons. Trimming cost V 4 bases and J 5 bases, with 16 bases left between them. The CDR3 has 15 amino acids. Germline-derived CDR1 and CDR2 are SGHDT and YYEEEE. This chain joins TRBV5-6 and TRBJ2-1; tentatively, D is TRBD1 (6 bases). This sequence was found in a man between 18 and 35 years old with alopecia areata. Some clones in this sample may be carry-over from other donors' samples. The sequencing used whole blood, collected in connection with sensitization to the hapten diphenylcyclopropenone (DPC). CDR3 nucleotide sequence: TGTGCCAGCAGCCTCCGGGACATCCTCCACAATGAGCAGTTCTTC. This sequence encodes CASSLRDILHNEQFF.